This TCR beta chain was sequenced during a study of blood T cell repertoires in COVID-19. Whole-study context: Material from acute and convalescent COVID-19 was sourced from the United States, Italy and Spain. The cDNA or gDNA used as material had been derived from T cells, B-cell-depleted T cells, or PBMCs.

In the authors' methods: Researchers report that nucleated cell counts were estimated from reference gene primer amplification. The repertoire was sequenced with immunoSEQ multiplex PCR; TCRdb's copy has only in-frame clones and lacks some. The V and J calls and clone size are taken from that table; D and trimming were inferred from the DNA. This sample has about 260,000 clones, with over 65% found just once. Deletions cut 3 bases from V and 5 bases from J, with 7 bases between. The CDR3 sequence is 13 residues long. Germline V gene data show CDR1 as SGHTA and CDR2 as FQGTGA. This sequence was found in a man aged 55 to 69 who had recovered from COVID-19. The sample taken for sequencing was peripheral blood. This chain connects TRBV7-3 to TRBJ2-2; D gene ambiguous. The CDR3 loop reads CASSFKKTGELFF. Written as DNA, the CDR3 is TGTGCCAGCAGCTTTAAAAAAACCGGGGAGCTGTTTTTT.